Listed below are T cell receptor beta chains from one sample, sequenced in a study of post-analysis software for immune sequencing data. One entry per CDR3 protein results from TCRdb running MiXCR on the PCR reads. This table holds 740,000 or so distinct CDR3 sequences, under 70% found once. Sequenced input: blood. The receptors shown here come from a girl aged 10 to 17 with multiple sclerosis. CDR3s include the opening cysteine and the closing phenylalanine or tryptophan. A D gene is named only where the DNA matches it firmly.

>TRBJ2-7|TRBV5-1|.
CASSLGGAGLYEQYF
>TRBJ2-1|TRBV4-1|TRBD2
CASNLGSGGACVEQFF
>TRBJ1-2|TRBV7-2|.
CASSLGAEGLYGYTF
>TRBJ2-3|TRBV20-1|.
CSAQTDAQYF
>TRBJ2-5|TRBV20-1|TRBD2
CSARTSGGWETQYF
>TRBJ2-1|TRBV10-3|TRBD2
CATTGGRNEQFF
>TRBJ1-5|TRBV7-2|TRBD1
CASSRQGGRGAGQPQHF
>.|TRBV12-3/TRBV12-4|.
CASSQRVETQYF
>TRBJ2-1|TRBV5-1|TRBD2
CASSSPRRTSDPEQFF
>TRBJ2-7|TRBV4-1|.
CASSNRKGVEQYF
>TRBJ2-5|TRBV5-1|TRBD1
CASSFTGAQETQYF
>TRBJ2-3|TRBV7-2|.
CASSLSGASTDMQYF
>TRBJ2-4|TRBV29-1|TRBD2
CSVVGLAGGMGDQYF
>TRBJ2-1|TRBV29-1|TRBD2
CSVDNSGGVLSYNEQFF
>TRBJ2-7|TRBV5-1|TRBD1
CASSGFPGQGIHEQYF
>TRBJ2-7|TRBV20-1|.
CSASRDWSYEQYF
>TRBJ1-4|TRBV6-2/TRBV6-3|TRBD1
CASRPTGTADEKLFF
>TRBJ1-2|TRBV25-1|.
CASSELESYGYTF
>TRBJ2-1|TRBV25-1|TRBD1
CASTRPGRGPYNEQFF
>TRBJ2-4|TRBV20-1|TRBD2
CSARVPTSGSQNIQYF
>TRBJ2-7|TRBV7-9|.
CASSNKRDSYEQYF
>TRBJ2-7|TRBV15|.
CATSSPIRRQGNKLSYEQYF
>TRBJ2-1|TRBV6-1|.
CASKETDSYNEQFF
>TRBJ1-1|TRBV12-3/TRBV12-4|.
CASNPRGGYTEAFF
>TRBJ2-7|TRBV6-2/TRBV6-3|.
CASSASGGHQTPSRREQYF
>TRBJ1-1|TRBV7-9|.
CASSPGQVAFF
>TRBJ1-1|TRBV27|.
CASSFDTLTNTEAFF
>TRBJ2-5|TRBV6-5|.
CASSLPGMGEQYF
>TRBJ2-1|TRBV12-3/TRBV12-4|TRBD1
CASSLVGDRGSYNEQFF
>.|TRBV20-1|.
CSARQTGVHEQYF
>.|TRBV11-2|.
CASSLQRTYEQYF
>TRBJ2-2|TRBV7-3|TRBD2
CASSFGLGLAGGPSGTGELFF
>TRBJ2-7|TRBV6-4|.
CASSESTGTVGEQYF
>TRBJ2-5|TRBV20-1|.
CSADRRETQYF
>TRBJ1-2|TRBV5-6|TRBD1
CASSLAGQEDYTF
>TRBJ2-7|TRBV20-1|TRBD1
CSARGGQAPYEQYF
>TRBJ2-1|TRBV5-1|TRBD2
CASSFGGSGVYNEQFF